The 21 T cell receptor beta chains given below trace back to one sample, sequenced in a study of human T cells and chemical hapten exposure. Described time point: patch test 1, 2 weeks after DPC sensitization. Treatment denoted: therapeutic diphenylcyclopropenone sensitization with weekly scalp DPC. Each CDR3 protein is one row after TCRdb ran MiXCR on the RACE reads. The data show 100,000 or so distinct CDR3 sequences, 10% seen once. This sample comprised whole blood, obtained in connection with sensitization to the hapten diphenylcyclopropenone (DPC). The receptors shown here come from a man aged 35-49 years with alopecia areata. Some clones in this sample may be carry-over from other donors' samples.

The J gene is TRBJ2-2, the V gene TRBV12-3 or TRBV12-4, with a weak D call TRBD2 (5 bases). The V end lost 2 bases, the J end lost 6 bases, and 7 bases lay between the germline ends. This CDR3 is 13 amino acids long. In nucleotides, the CDR3 is TGTGCCAGCAGTTTACTAGCCGCCGGGGAGCTGTTTTTT. Amino acids: CASSLLAAGELFF.

In its sample, this clonotype was seen a few times. CDR3: CAISESEGAPYNEQFF. CDR3 sequence (DNA): TGTGCCATCAGTGAGTCGGAGGGCGCGCCCTACAATGAGCAGTTCTTC. V is TRBV10-3 and J is TRBJ2-1; D possibly corresponds to TRBD2 (6 bases). CDR3 length equals 16 residues. Trimming shortened V by 0 bases and J by 2 bases, and 11 bases separated the two germline ends. The V gene's germline CDR1 is ENHRY and CDR2 SYGVKD.

This clonotype was counted at least ten times. The J gene is TRBJ1-4, the V gene TRBV6-1, with 7 bases matching TRBD1. CDR1 and CDR2 (germline): MNHNS, SASEGT. V trimming: 4 bases; J trimming: 7 bases; junction bases outside the gene matches: 9. This CDR3 contains 15 residues. The CDR3 here is CASSVYTGDAEKLFF. The DNA of the CDR3 is TGTGCCAGCAGTGTCTATACAGGGGATGCTGAAAAACTGTTTTTT.

This clonotype is medium-sized (0.01 to 0.1%) within its sample. The chain couples TRBV20-1 to TRBJ1-4, with unresolved D. Trimming cost V 0 bases and J 3 bases, with 8 bases left between them. The germline V gene encodes CDR1 DFQATT and CDR2 SNEGSKA (reference sequence). This CDR3 spans 14 amino acids. DNA of the CDR3: TGCAGTGCTAGAGAGAGGGTGTCTAATGAAAAACTGTTTTTT. Translated, it gives CSARERVSNEKLFF.

The CDR3 loop is CAISERQGFDSPLHF. In nucleotides, the CDR3 is TGTGCCATCAGTGAGAGGCAGGGGTTTGATTCACCCCTCCACTTT. This chain joins TRBV10-3 and TRBJ1-6, with TRBD1 as a possible D gene (6 bases). This CDR3 has 15 residues. Trimming left V 2 bases short and J 8 bases short, with 13 bases between. Germline V gene sequence: CDR1 ENHRY, CDR2 SYGVKD.

This clonotype was counted ten times or more. V and J are TRBV20-1 and TRBJ2-3; 9 nucleotides agree with TRBD2. The V gene's germline CDR1 is DFQATT and CDR2 SNEGSKA (reference sequence). V trimming: 6 bases; J trimming: 4 bases; junction bases outside the gene matches: 11. The CDR3 is 15 amino acids. In nucleotides, the CDR3 is TGCAGTGCACCAATAGCGGGAGAAGCGGCAGATACGCAGTATTTT. Translating gives CSAPIAGEAADTQYF.

In this sample, this clonotype turned up many times. The rearrangement uses TRBV6-5 and TRBJ2-3; weak D call: TRBD2 (5 bases). Germline V gene lookup returns CDR1 MNHEY and CDR2 SVGAGI. The CDR3 is made up of 17 amino acids. V was clipped by 4 bases and J by 0 bases, with 17 bases between them. The CDR3 loop is CASSWNGVRRSTDTQYF. The CDR3 DNA reads as TGTGCCAGCAGTTGGAATGGCGTGCGGAGGAGCACAGATACGCAGTATTTT.

The chain carries TRBV6-2 or TRBV6-3 and TRBJ2-7; D unclear. The CDR3 has 14 amino acids. Germline loops: CDR1 MNHEY, CDR2 SVGEGT. The V and J ends lost 0 bases and 3 bases respectively, with 9 bases between them. The CDR3 sequence is CASSYSRRSYEQYV. The CDR3 coding sequence is TGTGCCAGCAGTTACTCCCGTCGGAGCTACGAGCAGTACGTC.

This clonotype was picked up many times. This chain connects TRBV11-3 to TRBJ2-1; 10 bases fit TRBD2. This CDR3 region has 15 residues. V was pared by 3 bases and J by 8 bases, with 7 bases of the junction left unmatched. Germline assignment: CDR1 SGHNT and CDR2 YENEEA. CDR3 region: CASSFRLAGADEQFF. In DNA, the CDR3 is TGTGCCAGCAGCTTTAGGCTAGCGGGAGCCGATGAGCAGTTCTTC. Full variable domain (rest looked up from reference TRBV11-3 and TRBJ2-1): EAGVVQSPRYKIIEKKQPVAFWCNPISGHNTLYWYLQNLGQGPELLIRYENEEAVDDSQLPKDRFSAERLKGVDSTLKIQPAELGDSAVYLCASSFRLAGADEQFFGPGTRLTVL.

The rearrangement joins TRBV29-1 to TRBJ2-3; no firm D call. V lost 7 bases, J lost 2 bases, and 7 bases lay in between. Per the germline V gene, CDR1 is SQVTM and CDR2 is ANQGSEA. The CDR3 consists of 11 residues. CDR3 loop: CSGTHTDTQYF. In DNA, the CDR3 is TGCAGCGGGACCCACACAGATACGCAGTATTTT.

In its sample, this clonotype was seen many times. This chain uses TRBV6-6 with TRBJ2-5; 12 nucleotides match TRBD2. Germline CDR1 reads MNHNY; CDR2 reads SVGAGI (reference sequence). This CDR3 contains 17 residues. V lost 4 bases and J lost 4; bases outside the gene matches: 10. The CDR3 bases are TGTGCCAGCAGTTCCCGGTCTAGCGGGAGGGCCCGAGAGACCCAGTACTTC. Translating it yields CASSSRSSGRARETQYF.

The CDR3 region is CASSDCRDRGSHEQYV. The CDR3 bases are TGTGCCAGCAGCGACTGCCGGGACAGGGGATCCCACGAGCAGTACGTC. The V gene is TRBV21-1, the J gene TRBJ2-7; the listed D gene, TRBD1, was not tested against the DNA. TRBV21-1 counts as a pseudogene. This CDR3 is 16 amino acids long.

In its sample, this clonotype was seen once. As DNA, the CDR3 is TGTGCCAGCAGCTTAGGTAGCGGAAGTGGCACAGATACGCAGTATTTT. It encodes CASSLGSGSGTDTQYF. The chain carries TRBV7-6 and TRBJ2-3; TRBD2 is a possible D gene (6 bases). Trimming removed 1 base from V and 1 base from J, with 12 bases in between. The germline V gene encodes CDR1 SGHVS and CDR2 FNYEAQ. The CDR3 is 16 amino acids. Full variable domain (missing parts from reference TRBV7-6 and TRBJ2-3): GAGVSQSPRYKVTKRGQDVALRCDPISGHVSLYWYRQALGQGPEFLTYFNYEAQQDKSGLPNDRFSAERPEGSISTLTIQRTEQRDSAMYRCASSLGSGSGTDTQYFGPGTRLTVL.

The J gene is TRBJ2-2, the V gene TRBV25-1; no definite D call. Per germline, CDR1 MGHDK and CDR2 SYGVNS. The V and J ends lost 6 bases and 0 bases respectively, with 11 bases between them. The CDR3 consists of 15 residues. The CDR3 region is CASSPVNPNTGELFF. CDR3 coding DNA: TGTGCCAGCAGCCCCGTAAACCCGAACACCGGGGAGCTGTTTTTT.

The J gene is TRBJ2-2, the V gene TRBV7-2; D remains ambiguous. V gave up 5 bases and J gave up 2 bases, with 9 bases separating them. The CDR3 sequence is 14 residues long. The V gene's germline CDR1 is SGHTA and CDR2 FQGNSA. The CDR3 bases are TGTGCCAGCAGCCTTGTTTCCAACACCGGGGAGCTGTTTTTT. Translation: CASSLVSNTGELFF.

This chain joins TRBV6-2 or TRBV6-3 and TRBJ2-1; the D gene is possibly TRBD2 (6 bases). V was cut by 0 bases and J by 0 bases, with 9 bases left in between. The CDR3 length is 16 residues. Germline assignment: CDR1 MNHEY and CDR2 SVGEGT. The CDR3 is CASSYSGGPSYNEQFF. The CDR3 DNA sequence: TGTGCCAGCAGTTACTCGGGAGGTCCCTCCTACAATGAGCAGTTCTTC.

J is TRBJ1-4 and V is TRBV7-9; D might be TRBD1 (5 bases). V lost 3 bases, J lost 10 bases, and 9 bases lay in between. Germline CDR1 SEHNR, CDR2 FQNEAQ (reference sequence). The CDR3 is 12 residues long. The CDR3 here is CASSLGGGKLFF. In nucleotides, the CDR3 is TGTGCCAGCAGCTTGGGGGGAGGAAAACTGTTTTTT.

This clonotype was counted between two and nine times. The genes are TRBV21-1 and TRBJ2-2; the table names TRBD1, a call not compared with the DNA. TRBV21-1 is a known pseudogene. There are 18 residues in the CDR3. The CDR3, as DNA: TGTGCCAGCAGCCAAGTGACAGGGTGCTTTTGGACGTCCGGGGAGCTGTTTTTT. Translated, it gives CASSQVTGCFWTSGELFF.

This clonotype occurred a few times. The chain couples TRBV6-6 to TRBJ2-7; 8 bases are shared with TRBD2. The V segment lost 7 bases and the J segment 6 bases; nucleotides outside the gene matches: 8. The CDR3 totals 13 residues. In germline, CDR1 is MNHNY, CDR2 SVGAGI (reference sequence). The CDR3 loop is CASKAGVVGEQYF. CDR3 coding DNA: TGTGCCAGCAAAGCGGGAGTGGTCGGCGAGCAGTACTTC.

Ten or more counts support this clonotype. This chain uses TRBV20-1 with TRBJ1-3, with 8 bases identical to TRBD1. Looked up from germline, CDR1 is DFQATT and CDR2 is SNEGSKA (reference sequence). CDR3 length equals 17 residues. V shed 0 bases, J shed 0 bases, and the junction held 7 bases outside the gene matches. The CDR3 DNA sequence: TGCAGTGCTAGAGATCTCCTGGGACAGGTCTCTGGAAACACCATATATTTT. Amino acid sequence: CSARDLLGQVSGNTIYF.

The chain uses TRBV5-6 and TRBJ2-6; possible D gene TRBD1, 6 bases. The CDR3 totals 16 residues. CDR1 and CDR2 from the germline V gene are SGHDT and YYEEEE. V gave up 4 bases and J gave up 0 bases, with 11 bases separating them. This CDR3 is CASSGQRISGANVLTF. CDR3 nucleotides: TGTGCCAGCAGCGGACAGCGGATCTCTGGGGCCAACGTCCTGACTTTC.